This T cell receptor beta chain appears in the sequencing data of a study of cytomegalovirus exposure and HLA in healthy donors. In the PCR, 60 Vbeta and 13 Jbeta primers were used. Method: immunoSEQ multiplex PCR; TCRdb's copy keeps in-frame clones and lacks some. The table lists 150,000 to 200,000 clones, roughly four fifths of them singletons. Findings of the study overall: In a later analysis, the majority of CMV-associated beta chains seemingly showed HLA restriction. Most TCR sequences showed up rarely, but some public TCRs showed up in many donors.

The CDR3 has 16 amino acids. Between the trimmed V and J ends, which lost 7 bases and 1 base, there was a span of 19 bases. Germline-derived CDR1 and CDR2 are LNHNV and YYDKDF (reference sequence). Worth noting for this clone: Its antigen remains unidentified.

The chain has TRBV15 and TRBJ1-1, with a weak D call TRBD1 (6 bases). The sequence came from a woman younger than 35 in good health and CMV-seronegative. Sequenced input: PBMCs. DNA of the CDR3: TGTGCCACCAAGGGCCACGGGGGGGCTGGGAACACTGAAGCTTTCTTT. Its protein product is CATKGHGGAGNTEAFF.